Included here is one TCR beta chain sequence, with context. CD45RO negativity and positive selection for CCR7 defined naive CD8 cells, a population that excluded terminally differentiated effector memory CD45RA+ cells. TCRdb keeps only in-frame clones here, not all; method: immunoSEQ multiplex PCR. Of about 2.1 million clones in the sample, 90% to 95% were seen once. The germline CDR1 and CDR2 sequences are SGHNT and YENEEA. The CDR3 is made up of 18 amino acids. V trimming: 0 bases; J trimming: 9 bases; junction bases outside the gene matches: 15. This entry belongs to a study of shared clonotypes between healthy human individuals. Background on the study: Each donor contributed plates that comprised three CD4 naive, three CD4 memory, two CD8 naive and one CD8 memory.

J is TRBJ2-1 and V is TRBV11-3; 9 bases are a match to TRBD2. The TCR originated in a man between 18 and 29 years old in good health. Some clones in this sample may be carry-over from other donors' samples. The sequenced sample consisted of naive CD8+ T cells from PBMCs. The CDR3 DNA sequence: TGTGCCAGCAGCTTAGATCCCCCTGTTAGCGGGAGTATTGGTGAGCAGTTCTTC. Its protein is CASSLDPPVSGSIGEQFF.